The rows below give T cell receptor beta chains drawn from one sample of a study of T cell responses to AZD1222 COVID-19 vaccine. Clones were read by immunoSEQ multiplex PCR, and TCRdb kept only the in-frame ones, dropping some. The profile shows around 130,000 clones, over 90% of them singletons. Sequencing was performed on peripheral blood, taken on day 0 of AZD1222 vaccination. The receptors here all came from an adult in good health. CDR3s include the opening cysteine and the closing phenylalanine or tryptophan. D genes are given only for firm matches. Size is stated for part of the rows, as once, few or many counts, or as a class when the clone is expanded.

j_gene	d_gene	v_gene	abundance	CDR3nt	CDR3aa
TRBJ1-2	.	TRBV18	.	TGTGCCAGCTCACCAACCAAGTGGGAAAACTATGGCTACACCTTC	CASSPTKWENYGYTF
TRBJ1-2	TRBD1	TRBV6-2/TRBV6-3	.	TGTGCCAGCAGTCGGGCCGGGACAGGGGTCGGCTACACCTTC	CASSRAGTGVGYTF
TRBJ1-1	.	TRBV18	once	TGTGCCAGCTCACCCCCGGGGGGGCGCACGGAAGCTTTCTTT	CASSPPGGRTEAFF
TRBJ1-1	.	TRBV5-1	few	TGCGCCAGCAGCTTGGGTAGTGAAGCTTTCTTT	CASSLGSEAFF
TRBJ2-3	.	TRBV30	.	TGTGCCTGGAGTGTAGGTAGGGTCACAGATACGCAGTATTTT	CAWSVGRVTDTQYF
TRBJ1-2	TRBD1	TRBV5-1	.	TGCGCCAGCAGCTCTGGCGGGACAGGGTTTAACTATGGCTACACCTTC	CASSSGGTGFNYGYTF
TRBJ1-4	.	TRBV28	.	TGTGCCAGCAGCACCTTTCAGGCTTTGGTGGAAAAACTGTTTTTT	CASSTFQALVEKLFF
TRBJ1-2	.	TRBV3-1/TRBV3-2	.	TGTGCCAGCAGCCAAGTCGAGACCTTTGGCTACACCTTC	CASSQVETFGYTF
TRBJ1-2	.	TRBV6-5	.	TGTGCCAGCAGTTACCGTACATTCAACTATGGCTACACCTTC	CASSYRTFNYGYTF
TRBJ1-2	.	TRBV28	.	TGTGCCAGCAGTGCCTCAGAAAACTATGGCTACACCTTC	CASSASENYGYTF
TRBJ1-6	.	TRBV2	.	TGTGCCAGCAGACCACTGCTATCCACTTATAATTCACCCCTCCACTTT	CASRPLLSTYNSPLHF
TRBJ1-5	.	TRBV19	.	TGTGCCAGTAGTAGGGGAGGGAGCCAGCCCCAGCATTTT	CASSRGGSQPQHF
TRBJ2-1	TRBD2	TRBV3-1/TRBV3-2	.	TGTGCCAGCAGCCAATGGGGAGAGGGTAGCGGGAGGAATGAGCAGTTCTTC	CASSQWGEGSGRNEQFF
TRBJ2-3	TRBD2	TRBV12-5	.	TGTGCTAGTGGTTTGGGACTAGCAGCCGCCACAGATACGCAGTATTTT	CASGLGLAAATDTQYF
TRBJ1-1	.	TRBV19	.	TGTGCCAGTAGTAGAGCCCCAGACCTGGGGTTGAACACTGAAGCTTTCTTT	CASSRAPDLGLNTEAFF
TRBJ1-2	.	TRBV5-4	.	TGTGCCAGCAGCACACAGGGTCCCTATGGCTACACCTTC	CASSTQGPYGYTF
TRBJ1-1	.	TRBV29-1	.	TGCAGCGTTGAGTTATGGGGGGAAGCTTTCTTT	CSVELWGEAFF
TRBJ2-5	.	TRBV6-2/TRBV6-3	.	TGTGCCAGCAGTTACTGGGGAGGAGGGAGTGAGACCCAGTACTTC	CASSYWGGGSETQYF
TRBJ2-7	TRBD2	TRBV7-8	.	TGTGCCAGCAGCTCCGGGAGGTTCACCTACGAGCAGTACTTC	CASSSGRFTYEQYF
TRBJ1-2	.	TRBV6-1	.	TGTGCCAGCAAAATATCGAGCGGTGGCTACACCTTC	CASKISSGGYTF
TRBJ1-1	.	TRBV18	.	TGTGCCAGCTCACCAGAGTCGTGGACTGAAGCTTTCTTT	CASSPESWTEAFF
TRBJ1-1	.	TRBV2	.	TGTGCCAGCGGGGGGGGGCCCCACACTGAAGCTTTCTTT	CASGGGPHTEAFF
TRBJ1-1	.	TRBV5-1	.	TGCGCCAGCAGCGGGGACCCCCGAGGGAACACTGAAGCTTTCTTT	CASSGDPRGNTEAFF
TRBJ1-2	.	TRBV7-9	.	TGTGCCAGCAGCTCCCGACAGGACTTGTATGGCTACACCTTC	CASSSRQDLYGYTF
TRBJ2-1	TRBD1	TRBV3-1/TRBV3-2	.	TGTGCCAGCAGCCAACCCTGGGGGACAGGGTACAATGAGCAGTTCTTC	CASSQPWGTGYNEQFF
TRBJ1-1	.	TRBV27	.	TGTGCCAGCACTAGGGGGGGGAGGAACACTGAAGCTTTCTTT	CASTRGGRNTEAFF
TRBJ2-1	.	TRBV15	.	TGTGCCACCAGCAGAGGTAATAGCTCCTACAATGAGCAGTTCTTC	CATSRGNSSYNEQFF
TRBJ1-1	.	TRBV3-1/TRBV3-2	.	TGTGCCAGCAGCCAGTTTATGGACACTGAAGCTTTCTTT	CASSQFMDTEAFF
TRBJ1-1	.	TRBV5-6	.	TGTGCCAGCAGCTTAGGCCGGGGGGCAGGGAACACTGAAGCTTTCTTT	CASSLGRGAGNTEAFF
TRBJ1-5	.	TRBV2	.	TGTGCCAGCAGTGAATATAGCAATCAGCCCCAGCATTTT	CASSEYSNQPQHF
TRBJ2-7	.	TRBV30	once	TGTGCCTGGAGCCTGACATGGGAGCAGTACTTC	CAWSLTWEQYF
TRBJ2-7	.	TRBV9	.	TGTGCCAGCAGCGTAGATTGGGGGGGCGTCGAGCAGTACTTC	CASSVDWGGVEQYF
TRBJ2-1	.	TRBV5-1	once	TGCGCCAGCAGCCCCGGGGGTTGGGATGAGCAGTTCTTC	CASSPGGWDEQFF
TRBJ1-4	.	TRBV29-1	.	TGCAGCGCCCAACAGGGAGCTAATGAAAAACTGTTTTTT	CSAQQGANEKLFF